A selection of T cell receptor beta chains follows, all from one sample in a study of Graves' ophthalmopathy and Graves' hyperthyroidism. TCRdb processed the multiplex PCR reads anew with MiXCR; each CDR3 protein has one entry. Counted here are over a million distinct CDR3 sequences, 35% to 45% occurring once; the ten biggest clones make up approximately 12%. Input material: peripheral blood or thyroid tissue (not recorded which). The source is an adult man with Graves' hyperthyroidism. CDR3s include the opening cysteine and the closing phenylalanine or tryptophan. A D gene is named only where the DNA matches it firmly. Clone size is stated in some rows and not others, as once, few, many or a class when expanded.

TRBJ1-1	.	TRBV12-3/TRBV12-4	.	TGTGCCAGCAGTTTAGATAGGGAGATGAACACTGAAGCTTTCTTT	CASSLDREMNTEAFF
TRBJ1-2	.	TRBV19	TRBD1	TGTGCCAGTAGACAAACCGGGACAGCCTATGGCTACACCTTC	CASRQTGTAYGYTF
TRBJ2-7	.	TRBV7-9	.	TGTGCCAGCAGCTTAGGGAAGGGGACAACCTACGAGCAGTACTTC	CASSLGKGTTYEQYF
TRBJ2-7	many	TRBV7-9	.	TGTGCCAGCAGTTTAAGCGCGACCTCGTCTTACGAGCAGTACTTC	CASSLSATSSYEQYF
TRBJ1-4	.	TRBV2	.	TGTGCCAGCAGTGAATTAGCCAGCGGGAGGGACGGGCTTAATGAAAAACTGTTTTTT	CASSELASGRDGLNEKLFF
TRBJ1-2	.	TRBV4-1	.	TGCGCCAGCAGCCAAGATGTCAGGAAAGTTGGCTACACCTTC	CASSQDVRKVGYTF
TRBJ2-5	many	TRBV29-1	.	TGCAGCGTAAGCAACCGAGGTCACCAAGAGACCCAGTACTTC	CSVSNRGHQETQYF
TRBJ1-1	many	TRBV29-1	.	TGCAGCGTCATTCACTTCCGACAGAGAGAGAACACTGAAGCTTTCTTT	CSVIHFRQRENTEAFF
TRBJ2-3	.	TRBV29-1	TRBD2	TGCAGCGTCCCATCGGCCGGGAGGGCCACAGATACGCAGTATTTT	CSVPSAGRATDTQYF
TRBJ2-7	many	TRBV14	.	TGTGCCAGCAGCCAAGTTCGGGCGGCCGAGCAGTACTTC	CASSQVRAAEQYF
TRBJ1-2	few	TRBV7-9	TRBD1	TGTGCCAGCAGCTGGAGGACAGGGGAGGGCTACACCTTC	CASSWRTGEGYTF
TRBJ1-1	.	TRBV12-3/TRBV12-4	.	TGTGCCAGCAGTCGCACGATCAGGGTCCTGAACACTGAAGCTTTCTTT	CASSRTIRVLNTEAFF
TRBJ2-5	many	TRBV6-5	TRBD2	TGTGCCAGCAGTGTAGCCGGGACTAGTTTTCGGGAGACCCAGTACTTC	CASSVAGTSFRETQYF
TRBJ1-4	once	TRBV29-1	.	TGCAGCGTTGAATGGGCCGGGCTTGAAAAACTGTTTTTT	CSVEWAGLEKLFF
TRBJ2-5	.	TRBV29-1	TRBD2	TGCAGCGCTGAACCGGGACGGGAAAGACTAGCGGGAGGCCTCCAAGAGACCCAGTACTTC	CSAEPGRERLAGGLQETQYF
TRBJ2-7	.	TRBV9	.	TGTGCCAGCAGCGTAGAAGGGACTGGCGGGGCCCCCTACGAGCAGTACTTC	CASSVEGTGGAPYEQYF
TRBJ2-7	.	TRBV4-3	.	TGCGCCAGCAGCCAAGATGCAGGGGTGGGCTACGAGCAGTACTTC	CASSQDAGVGYEQYF
TRBJ2-5	.	TRBV29-1	.	TGCAGCGTGGAACTAGCAGAGCGGGCGCTGCCTACTGAGTACTTC	CSVELAERALPTEYF
TRBJ1-2	many	TRBV5-1	TRBD1	TGCGCCAGCAGCTTGGATTCCGGGACAGGGGTTGGCTACACCTTC	CASSLDSGTGVGYTF
TRBJ1-5	.	TRBV7-6	.	TGTGCCAGCAGCTTAGGGGCGGGGGGCTTCTCCGATAGCAATCAGCCCCAGCATTTT	CASSLGAGGFSDSNQPQHF
TRBJ1-1	.	TRBV5-4	.	TGTGCCAGCAGCCCGGGGGGGAGGTCCTACACTGAAGCTTTCTTT	CASSPGGRSYTEAFF
TRBJ2-7	many	TRBV7-9	TRBD1	TGTGCCAGCAGGATAACAGGGGAAGACGAGCAGTACTTC	CASRITGEDEQYF
TRBJ1-2	many	TRBV4-1	TRBD1	TGCGCCAGCAGCCCACAGGGGGGACTGCTCTATGGCTACACCTTC	CASSPQGGLLYGYTF
TRBJ1-1	many	TRBV12-3/TRBV12-4	TRBD1	TGTGCCAGCAGCCAAGGGACAGGGCTATCTGAAGCTTTCTTT	CASSQGTGLSEAFF
TRBJ2-5	many	TRBV29-1	.	TGCAGCGCACTCTTGGCGGGCCCCCGGGAGACCCAGTACTTC	CSALLAGPRETQYF
TRBJ1-2	once	TRBV25-1	.	TGTGCCAGCAGTGAGGACTGGACAGCCACGGGTCGGATACCTAACTATGGCTACACCTTC	CASSEDWTATGRIPNYGYTF
TRBJ1-5	.	TRBV10-3	.	TGTGCCATCACCGAGGACACGACAGGATATAGCAATCAGCCCCAGCATTTT	CAITEDTTGYSNQPQHF
TRBJ1-2	many	TRBV19	TRBD1	TGTGCCAGTAGTGCCAGGGGGAATGGCTACACCTTC	CASSARGNGYTF
TRBJ2-5	many	TRBV20-1	TRBD2	TGCAGTGCTAGATCTCCTAGCGGGAGAGAGACCCAGTACTTC	CSARSPSGRETQYF
TRBJ1-2	.	TRBV7-2	TRBD1	TGTGCCAGCAGCTTAGTTCCGGGACAGCCTAACTATGGCTACACCTTC	CASSLVPGQPNYGYTF
TRBJ1-1	many	TRBV15	.	TGTGCCACCAGCAGAGAAGGAGTCGAAGCTTTCTTT	CATSREGVEAFF
TRBJ2-2	.	TRBV3-1	.	TGTGCCAGCAGCCAAGATAGGGCAGTCACCGGGGAGCTGTTTTTT	CASSQDRAVTGELFF
TRBJ2-2	many	TRBV15	.	TGTGCCACCAGCAGAGAGAGGGGTACCACCGGGGAGCTGTTTTTT	CATSRERGTTGELFF
TRBJ2-7	few	TRBV6-5	TRBD1	TGTGCCAGCAGGACGGGACAGGGGACCTACGAGCAGTACTTC	CASRTGQGTYEQYF
TRBJ1-5	.	TRBV25-1	.	TGTGCCAGCAGTTTATGGGTCTATAGCAATCAGCCCCAGCATTTT	CASSLWVYSNQPQHF
TRBJ1-5	.	TRBV7-8	.	TGTGCCAGCAGCTCCCCGGCGGGGGGAAGCAATCAGCCCCAGCATTTT	CASSSPAGGSNQPQHF
TRBJ1-2	many	TRBV10-3	.	TGTGCCATCAGTGAAGGCAGTGGCTACACCTTC	CAISEGSGYTF
TRBJ2-5	.	TRBV20-1	.	TGCAGCGCGACACGTGGGGAGCAAGGAGAGACCCAGTACTTC	CSATRGEQGETQYF
TRBJ2-3	few	TRBV15	.	TGTGCCACCAGCACCGGGACTAGCACAGATACGCAGTATTTT	CATSTGTSTDTQYF
TRBJ2-2	many	TRBV20-1	TRBD1	TGCAGTGCGACCCAGGGGGTGGTCACCGGGGAGCTGTTTTTT	CSATQGVVTGELFF
TRBJ2-5	.	TRBV10-3	.	TGTGCCATCAGTGAGTGGATCCAAGAGGCCCAGTACTTC	CAISEWIQEAQYF
TRBJ2-7	.	TRBV11-1	.	TGTGCCAGCAGCTTTAAGGCGGGACAGGCCGCTAGCGGGGACGAGCAGTACTTC	CASSFKAGQAASGDEQYF
TRBJ1-6	many	TRBV14	.	TGTGCCAGCAGCCAATTTTTGAACTCCTATAATTCACCCCTCCACTTT	CASSQFLNSYNSPLHF
TRBJ2-7	many	TRBV7-9	.	TGTGCCAGCAGCTCCCCCCCAAATGACAATGGGGTCGAGCAGTACTTC	CASSSPPNDNGVEQYF
TRBJ1-2	.	TRBV6-4	TRBD1	TGTGCCAGCAGACCCGACAGGGTTGGCTACACCTTC	CASRPDRVGYTF
TRBJ2-7	.	TRBV10-3	TRBD2	TGTGCCATCAGTGATTGGGGCGGGAGGGCCCTTGGGGAGCAGTACTTC	CAISDWGGRALGEQYF
TRBJ2-7	many	TRBV11-2	.	TGTGCCAGCAGCTTAGTAGGGGGGAGGATACACGAGCAGTACTTC	CASSLVGGRIHEQYF